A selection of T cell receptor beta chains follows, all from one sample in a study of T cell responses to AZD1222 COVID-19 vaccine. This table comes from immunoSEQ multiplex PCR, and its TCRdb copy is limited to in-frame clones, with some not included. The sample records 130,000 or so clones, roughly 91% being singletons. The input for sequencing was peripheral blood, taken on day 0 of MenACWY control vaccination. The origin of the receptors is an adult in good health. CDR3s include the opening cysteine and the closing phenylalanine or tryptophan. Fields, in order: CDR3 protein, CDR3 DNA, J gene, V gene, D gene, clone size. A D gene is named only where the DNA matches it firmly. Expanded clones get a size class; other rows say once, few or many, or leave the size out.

cdr3_aa: CSVEIGVGTEAFF; cdr3_nt: TGCAGCGTTGAAATAGGGGTGGGCACTGAAGCTTTCTTT; j_call: TRBJ1-1; v_call: TRBV29-1; d_call: .; clone_size: .
cdr3_aa: CASSTSGGGSFQETQYF; cdr3_nt: TGTGCCAGTAGTACTAGCGGGGGAGGGTCGTTCCAAGAGACCCAGTACTTC; j_call: TRBJ2-5; v_call: TRBV19; d_call: TRBD2; clone_size: .
cdr3_aa: CASSLRLQETQYF; cdr3_nt: TGTGCCAGCAGTCTCCGGCTCCAAGAGACCCAGTACTTC; j_call: TRBJ2-5; v_call: TRBV2; d_call: .; clone_size: .
cdr3_aa: CATSDFSRSGELFF; cdr3_nt: TGTGCCACCAGTGATTTCTCCCGATCCGGGGAGCTGTTTTTT; j_call: TRBJ2-2; v_call: TRBV24-1; d_call: .; clone_size: .
cdr3_aa: CASGSLRGVEAFF; cdr3_nt: TGTGCTAGTGGGAGCCTTAGGGGGGTTGAAGCTTTCTTT; j_call: TRBJ1-1; v_call: TRBV12-5; d_call: .; clone_size: .
cdr3_aa: CATSDRVGSPLHF; cdr3_nt: TGTGCCACCAGTGACAGGGTTGGGTCACCCCTCCACTTT; j_call: TRBJ1-6; v_call: TRBV24-1; d_call: .; clone_size: .
cdr3_aa: CATSRVTVRGGYGYTF; cdr3_nt: TGTGCCACCAGCAGAGTGACAGTCCGGGGGGGCTATGGCTACACCTTC; j_call: TRBJ1-2; v_call: TRBV15; d_call: .; clone_size: .
cdr3_aa: CASSYLRAGELFF; cdr3_nt: TGTGCCAGCAGCTACCTTAGGGCCGGGGAGCTGTTTTTT; j_call: TRBJ2-2; v_call: TRBV7-9; d_call: .; clone_size: .
cdr3_aa: CASSYQGVVVGGTEAFF; cdr3_nt: TGCGCCAGCAGCTACCAGGGGGTTGTCGTTGGTGGCACTGAAGCTTTCTTT; j_call: TRBJ1-1; v_call: TRBV5-1; d_call: TRBD1; clone_size: .
cdr3_aa: CASSVTLSDPEQFF; cdr3_nt: TGTGCCAGCAGCGTAACCCTGAGTGATCCTGAGCAGTTCTTC; j_call: TRBJ2-1; v_call: TRBV9; d_call: .; clone_size: .
cdr3_aa: CASSLSPTSGPLDTQYF; cdr3_nt: TGTGCCAGCAGCTTATCTCCCACTAGCGGTCCGCTGGATACGCAGTATTTT; j_call: TRBJ2-3; v_call: TRBV7-8; d_call: TRBD2; clone_size: .
cdr3_aa: CATSDPGAGTGELFF; cdr3_nt: TGTGCCACCAGTGATCCAGGGGCGGGAACCGGGGAGCTGTTTTTT; j_call: TRBJ2-2; v_call: TRBV24-1; d_call: .; clone_size: few
cdr3_aa: CASSFGNQPQHF; cdr3_nt: TGTGCCAGCAGCTTCGGTAATCAGCCCCAGCATTTT; j_call: TRBJ1-5; v_call: TRBV7-2; d_call: .; clone_size: once
cdr3_aa: CASSFRDSSYEQYF; cdr3_nt: TGCGCCAGCAGCTTCCGGGACAGCTCCTACGAGCAGTACTTC; j_call: TRBJ2-7; v_call: TRBV4-1; d_call: TRBD1; clone_size: .
cdr3_aa: CASRTDTSSYEQYF; cdr3_nt: TGTGCCAGCAGGACGGACACTAGCTCCTACGAGCAGTACTTC; j_call: TRBJ2-7; v_call: TRBV5-4; d_call: .; clone_size: .
cdr3_aa: CASSLAGEYNEQFF; cdr3_nt: TGTGCCAGCAGTCTAGCGGGAGAATACAATGAGCAGTTCTTC; j_call: TRBJ2-1; v_call: TRBV2; d_call: TRBD2; clone_size: .
cdr3_aa: CASSLTPPGQYFTALHF; cdr3_nt: TGTGCCAGCAGCTTAACACCGCCGGGACAGTACTTTACTGCCCTCCACTTT; j_call: TRBJ1-6; v_call: TRBV7-2; d_call: TRBD1; clone_size: once
cdr3_aa: CATRATNEKLFF; cdr3_nt: TGTGCCACCAGGGCGACTAATGAAAAACTGTTTTTT; j_call: TRBJ1-4; v_call: TRBV12-3/TRBV12-4; d_call: .; clone_size: .
cdr3_aa: CASSFNPGRQLNTEAFF; cdr3_nt: TGTGCCAGCAGTTTTAACCCGGGACGACAACTGAACACTGAAGCTTTCTTT; j_call: TRBJ1-1; v_call: TRBV5-6; d_call: .; clone_size: .
cdr3_aa: CSVTHGEQYF; cdr3_nt: TGCAGCGTTACTCACGGCGAGCAGTACTTC; j_call: TRBJ2-7; v_call: TRBV29-1; d_call: .; clone_size: .
cdr3_aa: CARSGLGSNTGELFF; cdr3_nt: TGTGCCAGGTCGGGTTTGGGGTCTAATACCGGGGAGCTGTTTTTT; j_call: TRBJ2-2; v_call: TRBV21-1; d_call: .; clone_size: .
cdr3_aa: CASRVTALSYEQYF; cdr3_nt: TGTGCCAGCAGGGTGACAGCCCTCTCCTACGAGCAGTACTTC; j_call: TRBJ2-7; v_call: TRBV6-5; d_call: .; clone_size: .
cdr3_aa: CSVGALGLAAPNSYNEQFF; cdr3_nt: TGCAGCGTTGGGGCCCTGGGACTAGCGGCTCCCAACTCCTACAATGAGCAGTTCTTC; j_call: TRBJ2-1; v_call: TRBV29-1; d_call: TRBD2; clone_size: .
cdr3_aa: CASSLDSLNFYGYTF; cdr3_nt: TGTGCCAGCAGCTTGGACAGCCTGAACTTCTATGGCTACACCTTC; j_call: TRBJ1-2; v_call: TRBV7-9; d_call: .; clone_size: .
cdr3_aa: CARRDSSAEAFF; cdr3_nt: TGTGCCAGACGGGACAGTAGCGCTGAAGCTTTCTTT; j_call: TRBJ1-1; v_call: TRBV2; d_call: TRBD1; clone_size: .
cdr3_aa: CASSLTGTGSNYGYTF; cdr3_nt: TGTGCCAGCAGCTTGACGGGGACAGGCAGTAACTATGGCTACACCTTC; j_call: TRBJ1-2; v_call: TRBV5-6; d_call: TRBD1; clone_size: .